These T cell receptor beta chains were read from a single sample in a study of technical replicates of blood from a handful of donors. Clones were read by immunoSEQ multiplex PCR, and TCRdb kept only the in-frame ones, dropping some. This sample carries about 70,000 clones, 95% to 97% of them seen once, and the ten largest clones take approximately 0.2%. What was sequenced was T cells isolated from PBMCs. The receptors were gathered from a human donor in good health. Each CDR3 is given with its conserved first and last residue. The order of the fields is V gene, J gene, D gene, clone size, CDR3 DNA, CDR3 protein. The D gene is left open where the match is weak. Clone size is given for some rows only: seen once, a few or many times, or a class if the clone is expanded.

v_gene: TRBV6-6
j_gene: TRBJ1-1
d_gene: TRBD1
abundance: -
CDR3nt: TGTGCCAGCAGTCGGACAGGGGTCACTGAAGCTTTCTTT
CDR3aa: CASSRTGVTEAFF

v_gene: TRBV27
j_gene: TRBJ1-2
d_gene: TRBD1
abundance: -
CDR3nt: TGTGCCAGCAGACCTAGGACAGGGTTTGATTATGGCTACACCTTC
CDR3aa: CASRPRTGFDYGYTF

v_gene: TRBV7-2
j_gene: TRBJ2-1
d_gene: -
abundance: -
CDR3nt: TGTGCCAGCAGCTTATTTAAATACAATGAGCAGTTCTTC
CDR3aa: CASSLFKYNEQFF

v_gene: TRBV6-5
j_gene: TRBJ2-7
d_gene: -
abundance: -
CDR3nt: TGTGCCAGCAGTTACCTGAGGGCACCTAGCTCCTACGAGCAGTACTTC
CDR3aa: CASSYLRAPSSYEQYF

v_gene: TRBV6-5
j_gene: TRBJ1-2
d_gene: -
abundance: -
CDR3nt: TGTGCCAGCAGTTATGTCGGGAGTAGCTACACCTTC
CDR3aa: CASSYVGSSYTF

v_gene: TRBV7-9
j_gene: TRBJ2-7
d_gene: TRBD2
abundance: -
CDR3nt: TGTGCCAGCAGCCATCCTAGCGGGAGGACCTACGAGCAGTACTTC
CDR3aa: CASSHPSGRTYEQYF

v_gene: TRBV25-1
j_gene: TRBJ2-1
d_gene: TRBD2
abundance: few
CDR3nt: TGTGCCAGCAGTGAAGGAGGTAGCGGGGGATATGAGCAGTTCTTC
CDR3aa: CASSEGGSGGYEQFF

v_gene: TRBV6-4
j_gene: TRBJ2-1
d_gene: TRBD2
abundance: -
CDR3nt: TGTGCCAGCGGGGCGGGGGACTACAATGAGCAGTTCTTC
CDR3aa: CASGAGDYNEQFF

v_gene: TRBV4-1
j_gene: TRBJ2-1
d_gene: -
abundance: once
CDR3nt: TGCGCCAGCAGCAAAAGAGGGTCCTACAATGAGCAGTTCTTC
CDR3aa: CASSKRGSYNEQFF

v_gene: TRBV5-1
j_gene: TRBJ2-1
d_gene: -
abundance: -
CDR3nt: TGCGCCAGCAGGAATGAGGGCTACAATTACAATGAGCAGTTCTTC
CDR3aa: CASRNEGYNYNEQFF

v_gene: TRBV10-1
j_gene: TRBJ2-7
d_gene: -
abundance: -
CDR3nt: TGCGCCAGCAGTGACTCTCGAGTCTTAGGCGGCTACGAGCAGTACTTC
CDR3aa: CASSDSRVLGGYEQYF

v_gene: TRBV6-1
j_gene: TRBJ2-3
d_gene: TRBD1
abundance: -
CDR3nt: TGTGCCAGCAACCGCCCGGGACAGGGCCCAGATACGCAGTATTTT
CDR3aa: CASNRPGQGPDTQYF

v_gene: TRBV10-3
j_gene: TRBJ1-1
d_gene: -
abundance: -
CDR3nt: TGTGCCATCAGTGAGCCGGGACTTCCTGAAGCTTTCTTT
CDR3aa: CAISEPGLPEAFF